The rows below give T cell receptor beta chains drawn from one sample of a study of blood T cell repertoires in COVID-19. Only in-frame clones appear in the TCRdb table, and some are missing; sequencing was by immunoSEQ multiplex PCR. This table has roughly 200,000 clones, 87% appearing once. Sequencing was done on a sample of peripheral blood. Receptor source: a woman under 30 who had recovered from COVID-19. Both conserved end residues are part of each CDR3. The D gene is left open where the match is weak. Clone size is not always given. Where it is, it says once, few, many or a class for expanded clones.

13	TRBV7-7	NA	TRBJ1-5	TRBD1	CASSLDPGGSQHF	TGTGCCAGCAGCTTAGATCCAGGGGGGTCCCAGCATTTT
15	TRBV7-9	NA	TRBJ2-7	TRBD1	CASSSQGARSYEQYF	TGTGCCAGCAGCTCGCAGGGGGCGAGGTCCTACGAGCAGTACTTC
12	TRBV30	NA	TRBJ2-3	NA	CAWAERTDTQYF	TGTGCCTGGGCGGAGCGCACAGATACGCAGTATTTT
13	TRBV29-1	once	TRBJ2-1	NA	CSVTVGSVNEQFF	TGCAGCGTTACCGTTGGGAGCGTAAATGAGCAGTTCTTC
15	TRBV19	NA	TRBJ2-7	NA	CASSPYRGSPYEQYF	TGTGCCAGTAGTCCCTACCGCGGATCTCCCTACGAGCAGTACTTC
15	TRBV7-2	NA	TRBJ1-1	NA	CASSLAISRTQEAFF	TGTGCCAGCAGCTTAGCGATTTCTCGGACACAAGAAGCTTTCTTT
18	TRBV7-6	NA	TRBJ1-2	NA	CASSLAAGRGGLGYGYTF	TGTGCCAGCAGCTTAGCTGCGGGACGGGGAGGATTGGGGTATGGCTACACCTTC
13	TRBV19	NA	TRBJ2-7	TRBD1	CASSAGQGIEQYF	TGTGCCAGTAGTGCGGGACAGGGGATCGAGCAGTACTTC
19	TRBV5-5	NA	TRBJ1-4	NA	CASSLEPPRGGGPNEKLFF	TGTGCCAGCAGCTTGGAGCCCCCCCGGGGTGGAGGACCTAATGAAAAACTGTTTTTT
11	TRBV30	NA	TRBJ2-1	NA	CAWSVLFEQFF	TGTGCCTGGAGTGTACTATTCGAGCAGTTCTTC
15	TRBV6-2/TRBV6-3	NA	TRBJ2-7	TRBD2	CASSYGSSGIYEQYF	TGTGCCAGCAGTTATGGTAGTAGCGGGATCTACGAGCAGTACTTC
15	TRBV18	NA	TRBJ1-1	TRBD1	CASSPPDRANTEAFF	TGTGCCAGCTCACCACCTGACAGGGCGAACACTGAAGCTTTCTTT
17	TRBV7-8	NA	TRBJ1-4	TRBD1	CASSLGQGALFNEKLFF	TGTGCCAGCAGCTTAGGACAGGGGGCTCTGTTCAATGAAAAACTGTTTTTT
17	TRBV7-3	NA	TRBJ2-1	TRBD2	CASSLTLQRENYNEQFF	TGTGCCAGCAGCTTAACGTTACAGCGGGAGAACTACAATGAGCAGTTCTTC
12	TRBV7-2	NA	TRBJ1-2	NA	CASSSSAVGYTF	TGTGCCAGCAGCTCCTCCGCAGTTGGCTACACCTTC
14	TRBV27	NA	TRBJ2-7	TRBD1	CASSPGTEYYEQYF	TGTGCCAGCAGTCCGGGGACAGAATACTACGAGCAGTACTTC
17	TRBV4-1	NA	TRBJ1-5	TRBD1	CASSQPGQRLRDQPQHF	TGCGCCAGCAGCCAACCGGGACAGCGGTTGCGAGATCAGCCCCAGCATTTT
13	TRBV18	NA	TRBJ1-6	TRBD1	CASSRQGGSPLHF	TGTGCCAGCTCACGACAGGGGGGTTCACCCCTCCACTTT
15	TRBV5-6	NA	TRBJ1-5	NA	CASSLGQNSNQPQHF	TGTGCCAGCAGCTTGGGGCAGAATAGCAATCAGCCCCAGCATTTT
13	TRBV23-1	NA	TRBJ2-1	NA	CASSHPTGTEQFF	TGCGCCAGCAGTCATCCGACAGGAACTGAGCAGTTCTTC
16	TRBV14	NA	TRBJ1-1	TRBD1	CASSQDLGTGPTEAFF	TGTGCCAGCAGCCAAGATTTGGGGACAGGGCCCACTGAAGCTTTCTTT
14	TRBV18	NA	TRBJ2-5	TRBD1	CASQRNRGQETQYF	TGTGCCAGCCAAAGGAACAGGGGACAAGAGACCCAGTACTTC
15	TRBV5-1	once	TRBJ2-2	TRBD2	CASSPREKVFGELFF	TGCGCCAGCAGCCCGCGGGAGAAGGTCTTCGGGGAGCTGTTTTTT
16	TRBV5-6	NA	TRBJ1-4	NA	CASSWGSQGINEKLFF	TGTGCCAGCAGCTGGGGGAGCCAGGGGATTAATGAAAAACTGTTTTTT
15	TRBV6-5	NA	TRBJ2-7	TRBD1	CASREYDRGSYEQYF	TGTGCCAGCAGGGAGTATGACAGGGGCTCCTACGAGCAGTACTTC
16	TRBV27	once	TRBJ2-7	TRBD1	CASSGTEVPKIYEQYF	TGTGCCAGCAGTGGGACAGAAGTTCCCAAAATCTACGAGCAGTACTTC
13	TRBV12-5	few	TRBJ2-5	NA	CASGLGLPETQYF	TGTGCTAGTGGTTTGGGACTCCCAGAGACCCAGTACTTC
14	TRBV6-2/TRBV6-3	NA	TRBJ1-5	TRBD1	CASSYDRGVQPQHF	TGTGCCAGCAGTTACGACAGGGGAGTTCAGCCCCAGCATTTT
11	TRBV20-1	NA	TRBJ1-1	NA	CSAAVSRGAFF	TGCAGTGCTGCCGTTAGTCGAGGAGCTTTCTTT
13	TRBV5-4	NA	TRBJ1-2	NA	CASSPRGNYGYTF	TGTGCCAGCAGCCCTAGAGGGAACTATGGCTACACCTTC
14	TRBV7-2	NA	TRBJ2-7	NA	CASSQYIRSYEQYF	TGTGCCAGCAGTCAATACATCCGCTCCTACGAGCAGTACTTC
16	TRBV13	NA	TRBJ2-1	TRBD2	CASSFQTSGSYNEQFF	TGTGCCAGCAGCTTTCAAACTAGCGGGTCCTACAATGAGCAGTTCTTC
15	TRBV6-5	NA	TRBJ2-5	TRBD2	CASSLDGEGWETQYF	TGTGCCAGCAGCCTCGACGGGGAGGGTTGGGAGACCCAGTACTTC
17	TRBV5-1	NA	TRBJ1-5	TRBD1	CASSLVNRGLSNQPQHF	TGCGCCAGCAGCTTGGTTAACAGGGGCCTGAGCAATCAGCCCCAGCATTTT
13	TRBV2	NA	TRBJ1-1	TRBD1	CASKEGASTEAFF	TGTGCCAGCAAGGAGGGGGCGTCCACTGAAGCTTTCTTT
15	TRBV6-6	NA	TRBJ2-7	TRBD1	CASSFPGQGMDEQYF	TGTGCCAGCAGTTTCCCGGGACAGGGGATGGACGAGCAGTACTTC
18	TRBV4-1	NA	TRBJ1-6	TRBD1	CASSHPATGGSDNSPLHF	TGCGCCAGCAGCCATCCCGCGACAGGGGGAAGCGATAATTCACCCCTCCACTTT
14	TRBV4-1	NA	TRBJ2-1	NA	CASRDPKSGRSQFF	TGCGCCAGCAGGGACCCTAAAAGCGGCAGATCGCAGTTCTTC
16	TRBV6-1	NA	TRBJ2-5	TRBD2	CASSEVGTRRQETQYF	TGTGCCAGCAGTGAAGTCGGGACTAGACGCCAAGAGACCCAGTACTTC